Below are 25 T cell receptor beta chains sequenced from a single sample in a study of OX40 agonist ivuxolimab in advanced cancers. Sequencing used immunoSEQ multiplex PCR; TCRdb keeps in-frame clones, though not all of them. The sample lists about 62,000 clones, about 80% seen once, with 5.5% in the top ten. The sequences come from CD4+ or CD8+ T cells sorted from blood, collected in a trial of the OX40 agonist ivuxolimab. The receptors originated from an adult with an advanced solid tumor such as melanoma, head and neck, liver or kidney cancer.

The chain is built from TRBV7-2 and TRBJ2-1; D is undetermined. Trimming shortened V by 4 bases and J by 4 bases, and 17 bases separated the two germline ends. The CDR3 length is 16 residues. CDR1 is SGHTA, CDR2 FQGNSA, per germline. The CDR3 sequence is CASSSGATPEYNEQFF. The CDR3 DNA sequence: TGTGCCAGCAGCTCAGGCGCGACTCCAGAGTACAATGAGCAGTTCTTC.

This chain links TRBV7-8 with TRBJ2-5, with D perhaps matching TRBD1 or TRBD2 (5 bases each). The CDR3 consists of 18 residues. Germline V gene data show CDR1 as SGHVS and CDR2 as FQNEAQ. The ends were cut back, 4 bases at V and 2 bases at J, with 23 bases in the middle. The CDR3 sequence: CASSSPLGDLGIQETQYF. In nucleotides, the CDR3 is TGTGCCAGCAGCTCGCCCCTAGGGGACCTGGGAATTCAAGAGACCCAGTACTTC.

The sample holds a few counts of this clone. The V gene is TRBV19, the J gene TRBJ2-1; 7 nucleotides align to TRBD2. CDR3 length: 14 residues. V was pared by 3 bases and J by 7 bases, with 6 bases of the junction left unmatched. Per germline, CDR1 LNHDA and CDR2 SQIVND (reference sequence). This chain's CDR3 is CASSISGSGNEQFF. The DNA for the CDR3 is TGTGCCAGTAGTATTAGCGGGTCCGGGAATGAGCAGTTCTTC.

The chain is built from TRBV7-6 and TRBJ1-1; D might be TRBD1 (6 bases). The ends were cut back, 6 bases at V and 0 bases at J, with 17 bases in the middle. CDR3 length: 16 amino acids. CDR1 and CDR2 from the germline V gene are SGHVS and FNYEAQ. CDR3 nucleotides: TGTGCCAGCAGTCCGTTAAAACAGGGAATGAACACTGAAGCTTTCTTT. Its protein product is CASSPLKQGMNTEAFF. The entire variable domain, with the rest obtained from reference TRBV7-6 and TRBJ1-1, is as follows: GAGVSQSPRYKVTKRGQDVALRCDPISGHVSLYWYRQALGQGPEFLTYFNYEAQQDKSGLPNDRFSAERPEGSISTLTIQRTEQRDSAMYRCASSPLKQGMNTEAFFGQGTRLTVV.

The chain recombines TRBV15 with TRBJ2-5; D not resolved. In germline, CDR1 is LNHNV, CDR2 YYDKDF (reference sequence). The CDR3 loop spans 12 amino acids. Trimming removed 0 bases from V and 5 bases from J, with 4 bases in between. CDR3 DNA: TGTGCCACCAGCAGAGAGTTGGAGACCCAGTACTTC. The encoded protein is CATSRELETQYF.

This clone was seen a few times. The rearrangement uses TRBV28 and TRBJ1-4; 8 nucleotides line up with TRBD1. The V gene end was trimmed by 5 bases and the J gene end by 4 bases; junction bases not matched to a gene: 3. CDR1 is MDHEN, CDR2 SYDVKM, per germline. CDR3 length equals 14 residues. CDR3 loop: CASSTTGDNEKLFF. CDR3 nucleotides: TGTGCCAGCAGTACGACAGGGGATAATGAAAAACTGTTTTTT.

This chain connects TRBV14 to TRBJ2-3; possible D gene TRBD1, 6 bases. Looked up from germline, CDR1 is SGHDN and CDR2 is FVKESK. The germline V and J ends were trimmed by 2 bases and 0 bases, with 12 bases remaining between them. The CDR3 totals 16 residues. The CDR3 loop is CASSQLQGTSTDTQYF. The DNA of the CDR3 is TGTGCCAGCAGCCAACTACAGGGTACTAGCACAGATACGCAGTATTTT.

A note on this clone: The sample contains more than one DNA sequence encoding this CDR3. The CDR3 protein is CASSLGQGAEKLFF. The CDR3 bases are TGCGCCAGCAGCTTAGGACAGGGGGCGGAAAAACTGTTTTTT. The V gene is TRBV5-1, the J gene TRBJ1-4; TRBD1 agrees at 11 bases. Looked up from germline, CDR1 is SGHRS and CDR2 is YFSETQ. This CDR3 region has 14 residues. With V trimmed by 2 bases and J by 8 bases, 2 bases remained unmatched.

The chain joins TRBV6-6 to TRBJ2-3; 7 nucleotides line up with TRBD1. J lost 3 bases, V lost 4 bases, and 4 bases had no gene match. Germline CDR1 and CDR2: MNHNY and SVGAGI (reference sequence). The CDR3 runs to 14 residues. DNA for the CDR3: TGTGCCAGCAGTTGGCGACAGGGAACAGATACGCAGTATTTT. Translated, it gives CASSWRQGTDTQYF.

The chain couples TRBV4-1 to TRBJ2-1; 7 bases line up with TRBD2. Trimming took 2 bases from V and 6 from J; bases not matched to a gene: 13. The CDR3 runs 17 residues. The germline gives CDR1 MGHRA, CDR2 YSYEKL. The CDR3 region is CASSQNLGGTAGNEQFF. Here the CDR3 DNA reads TGCGCCAGCAGCCAAAACCTCGGGGGGACCGCGGGCAATGAGCAGTTCTTC.

Concerning this clone itself: The same CDR3 also results from other DNA sequences found in this sample. The V call is TRBV28, the J call TRBJ1-5; 9 positions agree with TRBD1. With V trimmed by 6 bases and J by 6 bases, 6 bases remained unmatched. Germline loops: CDR1 MDHEN, CDR2 SYDVKM. The CDR3 extends over 14 amino acids. CDR3 sequence: CASRPGQGGQPQHF. The CDR3, as DNA: TGTGCCAGCAGGCCGGGACAGGGTGGTCAGCCCCAGCATTTT. The variable domain in full, with the rest retrieved from reference TRBV28 and TRBJ1-5, is DVKVTQSSRYLVKRTGEKVFLECVQDMDHENMFWYRQDPGLGLRLIYFSYDVKMKEKGDIPEGYSVSREKKERFSLILESASTNQTSMYLCASRPGQGGQPQHFGDGTRLSIL.

V usage is TRBV4-3 and J usage is TRBJ2-3; perhaps TRBD2 as D (5 bases). V was cut by 1 base and J by 8 bases, with 10 bases left in between. CDR3 length equals 13 residues. The germline V gene has CDR1 LGHNA and CDR2 YSLEER. This CDR3 is CASSQVLEGTQYF. For the CDR3, the DNA is TGCGCCAGCAGCCAAGTCCTTGAGGGTACGCAGTATTTT.

The chain carries TRBV7-9 and TRBJ1-1; 8 bases are a match to TRBD1. This CDR3 is built from 11 residues. Per the germline V gene, CDR1 is SEHNR and CDR2 is FQNEAQ (reference sequence). Trimming removed 11 bases from V and 4 bases from J; junction bases left unmatched: 3. CDR3 bases: TGTGCCGGAACAGGGGGCACTGAAGCTTTCTTT. Translating it yields CAGTGGTEAFF. Filled out from reference TRBV7-9 and TRBJ1-1, the complete variable domain reads DTGVSQNPRHKITKRGQNVTFRCDPISEHNRLYWYRQTLGQGPEFLTYFQNEAQLEKSRLLSDRFSAERPKGSFSTLEIQRTEQGDSAMYLCAGTGGTEAFFGQGTRLTVV.

The CDR3 reads CASSPGKKATNEKLFF. The CDR3 DNA follows: TGCGCCAGCAGCCCAGGGAAAAAAGCAACTAATGAAAAACTGTTTTTT. The genes are TRBV4-1 and TRBJ1-4; D perhaps matches TRBD1 (5 bases). The CDR3 has 16 amino acids. Trimming shortened V by 4 bases and J by 0 bases, and 12 bases separated the two germline ends. Germline CDR1 MGHRA, CDR2 YSYEKL.

The chain recombines TRBV6-5 with TRBJ2-2, with a possible D match to TRBD1 (5 bases). V lost 2 bases and J lost 4, with 11 bases in between. Germline CDR1 is MNHEY and CDR2 is SVGAGI. This CDR3 is built from 15 residues. The CDR3 protein is CASSYGPRGTGELFF. Written as DNA, the CDR3 is TGTGCCAGCAGTTACGGCCCAAGGGGCACCGGGGAGCTGTTTTTT.

This rearrangement joins TRBV9 to TRBJ2-5; D might be TRBD2 (6 bases). The length of the CDR3 is 14 residues. V lost 0 bases, J lost 5 bases, and 11 bases lay in between. The germline CDR1 and CDR2 sequences are SGDLS and YYNGEE. CDR3 in DNA: TGTGCCAGCAGCGTAGGTCGGGCGGGGGAGACCCAGTACTTC. This encodes CASSVGRAGETQYF.

This chain joins TRBV27 and TRBJ1-1; 8 bases match TRBD1. Losses at the gene ends were 7 bases for V and 2 bases for J; bases not matched to a gene: 6. This CDR3 region has 14 residues. Germline V gene lookup returns CDR1 MNHEY and CDR2 SMNVEV (reference sequence). CDR3 DNA: TGTGCCAGCACCAGGACAGGGCTAAACACTGAAGCTTTCTTT. This sequence encodes CASTRTGLNTEAFF.

This chain joins TRBV5-1 and TRBJ2-2; D is uncertain. CDR1 and CDR2 from the germline V gene are SGHRS and YFSETQ. V was trimmed by 3 bases and J by 0 bases, leaving 12 bases between them. The CDR3 length is 16 residues. CDR3 region: CASSWVGRTNTGELFF. In DNA, the CDR3 is TGCGCCAGCAGCTGGGTTGGACGGACGAACACCGGGGAGCTGTTTTTT.

The chain couples TRBV28 to TRBJ2-3; 10 nucleotides line up with TRBD1. From germline, CDR1 is MDHEN and CDR2 SYDVKM. The CDR3 runs to 15 residues. V gave up 5 bases and J gave up 6 bases; unmatched junction bases: 8. The CDR3, as DNA: TGTGCCAGCAGTCTAGGGACAGGGGTCTACGATACGCAGTATTTT. Amino acid sequence: CASSLGTGVYDTQYF.

CDR3 bases: TGTGCCAGTAACCGGGACAGGGAGTTGAACTATGGCTACACCTTC. Translating gives CASNRDRELNYGYTF. The V call is TRBV19, the J call TRBJ1-2, with 9 bases lining up with TRBD1. The germline CDR1 and CDR2 sequences are LNHDA and SQIVND (reference sequence). The CDR3 length is 15 residues. Trimming at V came to 7 bases and at J to 2 bases, leaving 8 bases not matched to a gene.

This clone was detected only a few times. The chain employs TRBV28 and TRBJ1-2; no reliable D call. Germline V lookup: CDR1 MDHEN, CDR2 SYDVKM. Trimming stripped 2 bases from V and 4 bases from J, with 11 bases between. This CDR3 is built from 14 residues. The DNA for the CDR3 is TGTGCCAGCAGTTTAGACCTGACCGTCTATGGCTACACCTTC. Protein sequence: CASSLDLTVYGYTF.

This clone has just one count. This chain joins TRBV7-2 and TRBJ2-1; TRBD2 matches 8 bases. This CDR3 has 15 residues. From germline, CDR1 is SGHTA and CDR2 FQGNSA. Trimming removed 5 bases from V and 3 bases from J; junction bases left unmatched: 6. CDR3 nucleotides: TGTGCCAGCAGCCGGAGCGGGAGACTCTACAATGAGCAGTTCTTC. Its translation: CASSRSGRLYNEQFF.

The J gene is TRBJ2-1, the V gene TRBV9, with D possibly matching TRBD2 (6 bases). The CDR3 is 17 residues long. V dropped 0 bases and J dropped 0 bases, with 13 bases sitting between them. The germline CDR1 and CDR2 sequences are SGDLS and YYNGEE. Written as DNA, the CDR3 is TGTGCCAGCAGCGTAGGGCCGGGAGCCTACTCCTACAATGAGCAGTTCTTC. It is translated as CASSVGPGAYSYNEQFF.

The chain has TRBV28 and TRBJ2-7; tentatively, D is TRBD2 (6 bases). Germline V gene sequence: CDR1 MDHEN, CDR2 SYDVKM. V lost 1 base and J lost 5, with 12 bases in between. This CDR3 is 14 amino acids long. The CDR3 DNA reads TGTGCCAGCAGTTTATCGGGGGTTACTAACGAGCAGTACGTC. Translated, it gives CASSLSGVTNEQYV.

The chain joins TRBV27 to TRBJ2-7, with D unresolved. CDR1 MNHEY and CDR2 SMNVEV come from the germline V gene (reference sequence). The CDR3 spans 16 residues. The V end lost 6 bases, the J end lost 4 bases, and 22 bases lay between the germline ends. The CDR3 DNA is TGTGCCAGCAGCTCCCTGTGGGCTGCCGGTCGATACGAGCAGTACGTC. It translates to CASSSLWAAGRYEQYV.